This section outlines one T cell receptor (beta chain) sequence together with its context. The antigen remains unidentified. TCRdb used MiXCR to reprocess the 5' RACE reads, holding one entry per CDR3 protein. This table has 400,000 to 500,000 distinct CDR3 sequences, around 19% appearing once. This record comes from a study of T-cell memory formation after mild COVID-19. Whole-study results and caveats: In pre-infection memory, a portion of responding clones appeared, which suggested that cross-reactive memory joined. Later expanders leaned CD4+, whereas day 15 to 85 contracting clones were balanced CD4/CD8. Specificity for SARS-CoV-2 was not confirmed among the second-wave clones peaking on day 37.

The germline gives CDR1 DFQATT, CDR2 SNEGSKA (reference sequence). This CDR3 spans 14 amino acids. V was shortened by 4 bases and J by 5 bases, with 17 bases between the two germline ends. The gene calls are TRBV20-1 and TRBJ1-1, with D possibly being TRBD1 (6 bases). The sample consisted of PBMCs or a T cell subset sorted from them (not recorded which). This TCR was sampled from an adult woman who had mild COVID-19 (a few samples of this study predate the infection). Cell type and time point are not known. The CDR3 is CSATSGGAKTEAFF. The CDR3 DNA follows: TGCAGTGCTACCTCGGGGGGGGCGAAGACTGAAGCTTTCTTT.